The 20 T cell receptor beta chains below all came from one sample that was sequenced in a study of T cell responses to AZD1222 COVID-19 vaccine. Sequencing was performed with immunoSEQ multiplex PCR; in TCRdb, only in-frame clones are kept and a portion is missing. Of about 86,000 clones in the sample, 88% were seen once. This specimen was peripheral blood, taken 28 days after the second AZD1222 dose. These receptors all come from an adult who received the AZD1222 COVID-19 vaccine.

The genes are TRBV5-1 and TRBJ1-1; tentatively, D is TRBD1 (6 bases). This CDR3 spans 15 amino acids. Germline-derived CDR1 and CDR2 are SGHRS and YFSETQ. V was cut by 0 bases and J by 4 bases, with 13 bases left in between. The CDR3 loop reads CASSLAGARFTEAFF. The CDR3 region has the DNA TGCGCCAGCAGCTTGGCAGGGGCAAGGTTCACTGAAGCTTTCTTT. Based on the CDR3 plus reference TRBV5-1 and TRBJ1-1, the full variable domain is KAGVTQTPRYLIKTRGQQVTLSCSPISGHRSVSWYQQTPGQGLQFLFEYFSETQRNKGNFPGRFSGRQFSNSRSEMNVSTLELGDSALYLCASSLAGARFTEAFFGQGTRLTVV.

V gene TRBV5-4 combines with J gene TRBJ2-2; D is perhaps TRBD1 (5 bases). From germline, CDR1 is SGHNT and CDR2 YYREEE (reference sequence). V was shortened by 2 bases and J by 2 bases, with 7 bases between the two germline ends. The CDR3 length is 14 residues. The CDR3 nucleotides are TGTGCCAGCAGCTTAGACAGAAACACCGGGGAGCTGTTTTTT. Encoded protein: CASSLDRNTGELFF.

The chain recombines TRBV5-4 with TRBJ1-6; 11 bases map to TRBD1. J lost 10 bases, V lost 3 bases, and 12 bases had no gene match. The germline V gene has CDR1 SGHNT and CDR2 YYREEE (reference sequence). The CDR3 length is 17 residues. The CDR3, as DNA: TGTGCCAGCAGCTCCGGACAGGGGGCGCGGAACGGATCACCCCTCCACTTT. This sequence encodes CASSSGQGARNGSPLHF.

V is TRBV6-5 and J is TRBJ2-5; possible D gene TRBD1, 5 bases. Trimming removed 3 bases from V and 5 bases from J, with 10 bases in between. Germline CDR1 reads MNHEY; CDR2 reads SVGAGI. CDR3 length equals 13 residues. The CDR3 loop reads CASSYDSGETQYF. CDR3 DNA sequence: TGTGCCAGCAGTTATGACAGTGGGGAGACCCAGTACTTC.

The CDR3 DNA reads TGTGCCAGCAGTTCAGGGGTCCAGCCCCAGCATTTT. It translates to CASSSGVQPQHF. The genes are TRBV28 and TRBJ1-5, with TRBD1 as a possible D gene (6 bases). This CDR3 contains 12 residues. Per germline, CDR1 MDHEN and CDR2 SYDVKM. V was trimmed by 4 bases and J by 7 bases, leaving 8 bases between them.

The chain couples TRBV7-9 to TRBJ2-1, with D hard to call. The CDR3 is made up of 13 amino acids. Germline CDR1 and CDR2: SEHNR and FQNEAQ (reference sequence). Trimming took off 0 bases at V and 7 bases at J, with 7 bases between the two ends. CDR3 residues: CASSLAYGNEQFF. The CDR3, as DNA: TGTGCCAGCAGCTTAGCGTACGGGAATGAGCAGTTCTTC. The variable domain in full, with the rest retrieved from reference TRBV7-9 and TRBJ2-1, is DTGVSQNPRHKITKRGQNVTFRCDPISEHNRLYWYRQTLGQGPEFLTYFQNEAQLEKSRLLSDRFSAERPKGSFSTLEIQRTEQGDSAMYLCASSLAYGNEQFFGPGTRLTVL.

In this sample, this clone turned up once. The chain carries TRBV28 and TRBJ1-2, with D possibly TRBD1 on 6 matching bases. V was cut by 3 bases and J by 0 bases, with 11 bases left in between. This CDR3 is 15 amino acids long. Germline V gene lookup returns CDR1 MDHEN and CDR2 SYDVKM. CDR3 sequence reads: CASSFLRTANYGYTF. The DNA of the CDR3 is TGTGCCAGCAGTTTTCTTCGGACAGCTAACTATGGCTACACCTTC.

This chain joins TRBV24-1 and TRBJ1-1, with a tentative D call TRBD1 (6 bases). The CDR3 length is 14 residues. CDR1 is KGHDR, CDR2 SFDVKD, per germline. Trimming removed 7 bases from V and 1 base from J, with 12 bases in between. CDR3 sequence reads: CATRTGTPNTEAFF. The CDR3 DNA reads as TGTGCCACCAGGACGGGGACACCGAACACTGAAGCTTTCTTT.

The rearrangement links TRBV30 to TRBJ2-3; 11 nucleotides agree with TRBD1. V trimming: 2 bases; J trimming: 6 bases; junction bases outside the gene matches: 7. The germline V gene encodes CDR1 GTSNPN and CDR2 SVGIG (reference sequence). The CDR3 extends over 15 amino acids. Here the CDR3 DNA reads TGTGCCTGGAGTCTAGAAGGACAGGGGGCTGATACGCAGTATTTT. Translated, it gives CAWSLEGQGADTQYF.

The chain employs TRBV3-1 (or the pseudogene TRBV3-2) and TRBJ2-2; TRBD2 might be the D (6 bases). Germline V gives CDR1 LGHDT, CDR2 YNNKEL (reference sequence). This CDR3 comprises 17 residues. V was shortened by 4 bases and J by 6 bases, with 21 bases between the two germline ends. CDR3 sequence reads: CASSLNPHNSGPGELFF. The CDR3 region has the DNA TGTGCCAGCAGCCTAAACCCACATAATAGCGGCCCCGGGGAGCTGTTTTTT.

Here the CDR3 reads CASSQDPAGGPDTQYF. The CDR3 nucleotides are TGCGCCAGCAGCCAAGATCCAGCGGGAGGGCCAGATACGCAGTATTTT. The chain couples TRBV4-3 to TRBJ2-3; TRBD2 agrees at 10 bases. The junction had 4 bases not matched to a gene; V was cut back by 0 bases and J by 4 bases. Looked up from germline, CDR1 is LGHNA and CDR2 is YSLEER. The CDR3 has 16 residues.

This sequence joins TRBV7-2 and TRBJ2-2, with 7 bases that match TRBD2. The germline CDR1 and CDR2 sequences are SGHTA and FQGNSA. Unmatched junction bases numbered 12, after V lost 1 base and J lost 7 bases. CDR3 length equals 17 residues. The CDR3 DNA reads TGTGCCAGCAGCTTAGATGTCTCAGCGGGAATGTACGGGGAGCTGTTTTTT. Amino acid sequence: CASSLDVSAGMYGELFF. Complete variable domain (other parts from reference TRBV7-2 and TRBJ2-2): GAGVSQSPSNKVTEKGKDVELRCDPISGHTALYWYRQSLGQGLEFLIYFQGNSAPDKSGLPSDRFSAERTGGSVSTLTIQRTQQEDSAVYLCASSLDVSAGMYGELFFGEGSRLTVL.

V usage is TRBV7-9 and J usage is TRBJ2-3, with TRBD2 matching 9 bases. V dropped 4 bases and J dropped 1; count of bases not matched to a gene: 6. CDR1 is SEHNR and CDR2 is FQNEAQ in the germline V gene (reference sequence). The CDR3 is 16 residues long. This chain's CDR3 is CASSSGLASGTDTQYF. CDR3 DNA: TGTGCCAGCAGCTCCGGACTAGCGAGCGGCACAGATACGCAGTATTTT.

This chain joins TRBV27 and TRBJ1-3, with 8 bases fitting TRBD1. Germline lookup yields CDR1 MNHEY and CDR2 SMNVEV (reference sequence). The CDR3 has 17 residues. The junction had 13 bases not matched to a gene; V was cut back by 3 bases and J by 6 bases. The CDR3 loop reads CASSFAQGAGLLNTIYF. The CDR3 DNA sequence: TGTGCCAGCAGTTTCGCGCAGGGGGCCGGGTTACTAAACACCATATATTTT.

The chain uses TRBV5-6 and TRBJ2-7; no clear D gene. The V end lost 4 bases, the J end lost 3 bases, and 8 bases lay between the germline ends. Germline V lookup: CDR1 SGHDT, CDR2 YYEEEE. The CDR3 loop spans 12 amino acids. CDR3 DNA sequence: TGTGCCAGCAGCGCCGCCAACTACGAGCAGTACTTC. Encoded protein: CASSAANYEQYF.

The chain couples TRBV4-3 to TRBJ1-3; D is undetermined. The CDR3 totals 14 residues. Germline CDR1 is LGHNA and CDR2 is YSLEER. V was clipped by 6 bases and J by 0 bases, with 9 bases between them. The CDR3 DNA reads TGCGCCAGCAGTACAATTTACTCTGGAAACACCATATATTTT. This codes for CASSTIYSGNTIYF.

Only one count was recorded for this clone. This chain links TRBV5-1 with TRBJ2-3, with D perhaps TRBD1 (6 bases). Trimming pared 4 bases from V and 7 bases from J, leaving 16 bases between. The CDR3 extends over 14 amino acids. CDR1 SGHRS and CDR2 YFSETQ come from the germline V gene. CDR3 sequence reads: CASSRRQEVYTQYF. In nucleotides, the CDR3 is TGCGCCAGCAGCAGAAGACAGGAGGTGTATACGCAGTATTTT.

The chain combines TRBV6-5 with TRBJ2-3; 8 nucleotides align to TRBD2. J gave up 4 bases and V 7 bases, and 10 bases lay outside the gene matches. CDR1 and CDR2 (germline): MNHEY, SVGAGI. CDR3 size: 15 residues. CDR3 amino acids: CASINSGVLPDTQYF. CDR3 DNA sequence: TGTGCCAGCATCAATAGCGGGGTCCTCCCAGATACGCAGTATTTT.

The chain employs TRBV6-1 and TRBJ1-4, with D perhaps matching TRBD1 (5 bases). Germline-derived CDR1 and CDR2 are MNHNS and SASEGT. Trimming took off 0 bases at V and 4 bases at J, with 12 bases between the two ends. The length of the CDR3 is 16 residues. In nucleotides, the CDR3 is TGTGCCAGCAGTGAAGCGCAGGGCGGGCTTAATGAAAAACTGTTTTTT. Amino acids: CASSEAQGGLNEKLFF.

This sequence joins TRBV2 and TRBJ2-3; TRBD2 agrees at 11 bases. The ends lost 10 bases at V and 3 bases at J; junction bases unmatched: 9. Germline lookup yields CDR1 SNHLY and CDR2 FYNNEI. This CDR3 has 15 amino acids. The CDR3 DNA reads TGTGCCATATATAGCGGGAGGGCCGGTACAGATACGCAGTATTTT. This sequence encodes CAIYSGRAGTDTQYF.